The clone carrying this TCR beta chain was counted many times. Its antigen is still unknown. A read error may be the cause here, since a much bigger clone is one base away. This record comes from a study of naive and memory T cell subsets. TCR cDNA received a 3' ligated oligonucleotide that carried a UMI. CDR3 length: 17 residues. V gave up 0 bases and J gave up 3 bases; unmatched junction bases: 8. The V gene's germline CDR1 is MNHEY and CDR2 SVGEGT. General observations from the study: This RNA-based method may be sensitive to activation-related transcript changes.

Four PCR rounds used nested alpha and beta constant region primers plus the SP2 primer. Alpha and beta constant region primers primed reverse transcription for blood and skin samples. TCRdb passed the 5' RACE reads through MiXCR, listing each CDR3 protein once. The profile shows about 48,000 distinct CDR3 sequences, about 4.4% of them singletons. The genes are TRBV6-2 or TRBV6-3 and TRBJ2-1; 7 bases agree with TRBD2. The origin of this receptor is a female donor in good health. The CDR3 nucleotides read TGTGCCAGCAGTTACTCTGATGGACTAGGGAGCTACAATGAGCAGTTCTTC. This codes for CASSYSDGLGSYNEQFF.